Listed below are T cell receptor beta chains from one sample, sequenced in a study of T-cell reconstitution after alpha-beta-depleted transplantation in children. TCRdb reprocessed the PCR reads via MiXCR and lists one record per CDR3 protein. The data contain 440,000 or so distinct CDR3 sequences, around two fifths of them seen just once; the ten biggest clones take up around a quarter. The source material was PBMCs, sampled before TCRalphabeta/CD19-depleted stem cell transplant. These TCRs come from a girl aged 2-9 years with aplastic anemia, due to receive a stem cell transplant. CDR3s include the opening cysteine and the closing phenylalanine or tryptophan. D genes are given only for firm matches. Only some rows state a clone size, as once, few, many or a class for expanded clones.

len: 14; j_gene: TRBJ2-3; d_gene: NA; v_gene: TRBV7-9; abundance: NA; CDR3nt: TGTGCCAGCAGCTTTTCGGGACCCACAGATACGCAGTATTTT; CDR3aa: CASSFSGPTDTQYF
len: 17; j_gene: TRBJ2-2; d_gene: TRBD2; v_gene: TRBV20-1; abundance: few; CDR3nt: TGCAGTGCTAGAGATTTGGGACTAGCGGGTGTGACCGGGGAGCTGTTTTTT; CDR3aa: CSARDLGLAGVTGELFF
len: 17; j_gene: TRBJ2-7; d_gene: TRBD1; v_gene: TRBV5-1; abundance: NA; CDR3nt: TGCGCCAGCAGCTCCGGGACAGGGAAAGGGAAGTGGTACGAGCAGTACTTC; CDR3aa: CASSSGTGKGKWYEQYF
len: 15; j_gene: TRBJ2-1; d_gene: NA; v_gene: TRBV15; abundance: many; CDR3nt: TGTGCCACCAGCAGAGAAGGGAACTCCTACAATGAGCAGTTCTTC; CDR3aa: CATSREGNSYNEQFF
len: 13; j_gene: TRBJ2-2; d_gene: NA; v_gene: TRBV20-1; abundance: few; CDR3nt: TGCAGTGCAGAACTAATAAACACCGGGGAGCTGTTTTTT; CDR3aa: CSAELINTGELFF
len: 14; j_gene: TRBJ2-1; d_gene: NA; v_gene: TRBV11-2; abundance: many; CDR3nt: TGTGCCAGCAGCTTAGATGTGCGGGCCATTGAGCAGTTCTTC; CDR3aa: CASSLDVRAIEQFF
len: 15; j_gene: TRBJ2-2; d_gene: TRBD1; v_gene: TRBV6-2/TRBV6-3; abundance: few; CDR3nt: TGTGCCAGCAGGGACACCACAGGGGGCCCCGGGGAGCTGTTTTTT; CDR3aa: CASRDTTGGPGELFF
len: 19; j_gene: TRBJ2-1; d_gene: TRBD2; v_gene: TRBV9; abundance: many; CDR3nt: TGTGCCAGCAGCGTACTTGCGAGGCCAGCGGGGAGCTCCTACAATGAGCAGTTCTTC; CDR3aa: CASSVLARPAGSSYNEQFF
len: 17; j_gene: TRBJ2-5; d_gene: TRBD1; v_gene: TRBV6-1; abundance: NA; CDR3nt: TGTGCCAGCAGCAACCCCCCCGGGACAGGGATCGGACAGACCCAGTACTTC; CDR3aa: CASSNPPGTGIGQTQYF
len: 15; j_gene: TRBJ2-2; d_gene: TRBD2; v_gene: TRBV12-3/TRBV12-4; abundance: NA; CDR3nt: TGTGCCAGCAGGGGGACTAGCGGGAGGACCGGGGAGCTGTTTTTT; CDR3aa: CASRGTSGRTGELFF
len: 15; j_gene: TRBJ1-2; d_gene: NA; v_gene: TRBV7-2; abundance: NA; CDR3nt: TGTGCCAGCAGCCTCGCAGCGGGGGCCAACTATGGCTACACCTTC; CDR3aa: CASSLAAGANYGYTF
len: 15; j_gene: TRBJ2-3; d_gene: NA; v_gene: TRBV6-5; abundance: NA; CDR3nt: TGTGCCAGCAGCTACCGGGACTCAAACACAGATACGCAGTATTTT; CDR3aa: CASSYRDSNTDTQYF
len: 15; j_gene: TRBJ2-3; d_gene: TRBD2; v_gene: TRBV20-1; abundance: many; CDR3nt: TGCAGTGCTATTCCCCCTAGCGGGAGCGCAGATACGCAGTATTTT; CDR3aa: CSAIPPSGSADTQYF
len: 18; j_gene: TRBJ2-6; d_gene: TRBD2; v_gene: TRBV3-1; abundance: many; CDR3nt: TGTGCCAGCAGCCAATCCGGGACTAGCTTCTCTGGGGCCAACGTCCTGACTTTC; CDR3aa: CASSQSGTSFSGANVLTF
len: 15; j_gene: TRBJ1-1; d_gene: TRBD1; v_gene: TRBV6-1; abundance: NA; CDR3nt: TGTGCCAGCAAAAAAAAGGGGGCGCGGTACACTGAAGCTTTCTTT; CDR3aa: CASKKKGARYTEAFF
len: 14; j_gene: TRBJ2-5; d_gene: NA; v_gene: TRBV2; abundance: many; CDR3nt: TGTGCCAGCAGTGTGGTTACTAGCTTGGAGACCCAGTACTTC; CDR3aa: CASSVVTSLETQYF
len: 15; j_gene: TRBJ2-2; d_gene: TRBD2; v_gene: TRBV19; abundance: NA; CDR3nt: TGTGCCAGTAGGCGCGGGAGTTTGGACACCGGGGAGCTGTTTTTT; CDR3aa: CASRRGSLDTGELFF
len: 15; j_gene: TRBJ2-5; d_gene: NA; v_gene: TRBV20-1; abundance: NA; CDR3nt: TGCAGTGCTAAGGGGGGGAGGGACTACCAAGAGACCCAGTACTTC; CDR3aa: CSAKGGRDYQETQYF
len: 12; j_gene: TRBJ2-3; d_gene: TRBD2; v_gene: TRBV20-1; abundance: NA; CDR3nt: TGCCACGGCGGGGGGACCACAGATACGCAGTATTTT; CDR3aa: CHGGGTTDTQYF
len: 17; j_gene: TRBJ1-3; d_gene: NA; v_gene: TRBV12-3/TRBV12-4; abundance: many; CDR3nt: TGTGCCAGCAGTTTAGATATTGGGGGGGCCGCTGGAAACACCATATATTTT; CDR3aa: CASSLDIGGAAGNTIYF
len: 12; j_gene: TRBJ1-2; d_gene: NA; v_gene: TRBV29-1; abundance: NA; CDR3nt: TGCAGCGTTGAAGGGGATCTGCGGGGCTACACCTTC; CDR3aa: CSVEGDLRGYTF
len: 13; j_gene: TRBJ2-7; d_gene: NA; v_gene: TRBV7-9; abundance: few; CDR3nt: TGTGCCAGCCACCACGGCGGAACCTACGAGCAGTACTTC; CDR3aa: CASHHGGTYEQYF
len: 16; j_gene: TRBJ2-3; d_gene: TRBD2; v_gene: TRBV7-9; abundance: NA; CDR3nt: TGTGCCAGCAGCTCCCCTTGGCTAGCGGGGGCGGAGGCGCAGTATTTT; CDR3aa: CASSSPWLAGAEAQYF
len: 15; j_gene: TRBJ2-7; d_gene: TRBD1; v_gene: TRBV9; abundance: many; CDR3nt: TGTGCCAGCAGCTCAGGGACAGGTCCCTACTACGAGCAGTACTTC; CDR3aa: CASSSGTGPYYEQYF
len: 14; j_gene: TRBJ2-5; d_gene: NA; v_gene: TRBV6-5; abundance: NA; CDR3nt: TGTGCCAGCAGTTACGGCTGGGATGGAGAGACCCAGTACTTC; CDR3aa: CASSYGWDGETQYF
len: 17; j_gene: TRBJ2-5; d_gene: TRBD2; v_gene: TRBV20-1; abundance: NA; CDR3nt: TGCAGTGCTAGTTATGCAGCATGGCGGGGGTTCCAAGAGACCCAGTACTTC; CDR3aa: CSASYAAWRGFQETQYF
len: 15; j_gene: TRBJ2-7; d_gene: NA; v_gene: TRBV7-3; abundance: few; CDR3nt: TGTGCCAGCAGCTTAAATGTCGGGCTTGTCTACGAGCAGTACTTC; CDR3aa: CASSLNVGLVYEQYF
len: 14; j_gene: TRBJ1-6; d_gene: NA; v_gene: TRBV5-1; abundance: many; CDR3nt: TGCGCCAGCAGCTTGGGAGCCCGTAATTCACCCCTCCACTTT; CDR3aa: CASSLGARNSPLHF
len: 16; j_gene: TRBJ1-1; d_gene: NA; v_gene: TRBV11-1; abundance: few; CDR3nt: TGTGCCAGCAGCCCCCCGACCTTGACAGGGAACACTGAAGCTTTCTTT; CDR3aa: CASSPPTLTGNTEAFF
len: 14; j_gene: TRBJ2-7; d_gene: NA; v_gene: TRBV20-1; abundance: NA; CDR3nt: TGCAGTGCTAGAGATGGGTCCCTGTTCTACGAGCAGTACTTC; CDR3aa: CSARDGSLFYEQYF
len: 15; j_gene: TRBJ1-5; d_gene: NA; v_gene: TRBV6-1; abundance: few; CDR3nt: TGTGCCAGCCGCCCGGGGCTTTATAGCAATCAGCCCCAGCATTTT; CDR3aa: CASRPGLYSNQPQHF
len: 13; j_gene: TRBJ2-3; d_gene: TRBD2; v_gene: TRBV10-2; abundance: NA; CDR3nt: TGCGCCAGCAGTGAGGCGGGAGTGGATACGCAGTATTTT; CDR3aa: CASSEAGVDTQYF
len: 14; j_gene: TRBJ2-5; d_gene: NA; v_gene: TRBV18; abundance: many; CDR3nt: TGTGCCAGCTCACCAATCCGGATGGTCGAGACCCAGTACTTC; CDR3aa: CASSPIRMVETQYF
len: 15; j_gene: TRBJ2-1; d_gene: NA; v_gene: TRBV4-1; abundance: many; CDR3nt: TGCGCCAGCAGCCAAGGGGACCCAGCGGGCAATGAGCAGTTCTTC; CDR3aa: CASSQGDPAGNEQFF
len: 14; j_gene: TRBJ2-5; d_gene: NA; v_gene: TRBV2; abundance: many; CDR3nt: TGTGCCAGCAGTGATGACGGTACCCAAGAGACCCAGTACTTC; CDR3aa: CASSDDGTQETQYF
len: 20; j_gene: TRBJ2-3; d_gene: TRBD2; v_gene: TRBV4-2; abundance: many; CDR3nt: TGTGCCAGCAGCCAAGATCCAGCTAGCGGGAGTACGACCACAGCAGATACGCAGTATTTT; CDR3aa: CASSQDPASGSTTTADTQYF
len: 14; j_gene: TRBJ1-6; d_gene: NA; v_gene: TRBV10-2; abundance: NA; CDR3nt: TGCGCCAGCAGTGAGAGACGTACCAATTCACCCCTCCACTTT; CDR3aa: CASSERRTNSPLHF
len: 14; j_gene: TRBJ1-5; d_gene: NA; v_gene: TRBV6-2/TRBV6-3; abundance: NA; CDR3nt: TGTGCCAGCAGTAGCAGGGTAAGCAATCAGCCCCAGCATTTT; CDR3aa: CASSSRVSNQPQHF
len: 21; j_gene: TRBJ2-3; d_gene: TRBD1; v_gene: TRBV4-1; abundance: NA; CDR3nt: TGCGCCAGCAGCCCCCCCCTGCGGGACAGGGAGAGCACTACCCGCACAGATACGCAGTATTTT; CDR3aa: CASSPPLRDRESTTRTDTQYF
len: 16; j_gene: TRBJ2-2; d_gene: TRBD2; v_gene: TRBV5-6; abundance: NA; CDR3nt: TGTGCCAGCAGCTCCGAGACGGGGGGGCAGCCCGGGGAGCTGTTTTTT; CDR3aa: CASSSETGGQPGELFF
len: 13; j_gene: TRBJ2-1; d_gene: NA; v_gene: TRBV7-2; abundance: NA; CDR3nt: TGTGCCAGCAGCTTAGCGACAGCGAATGAGCAGTTCTTC; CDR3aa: CASSLATANEQFF
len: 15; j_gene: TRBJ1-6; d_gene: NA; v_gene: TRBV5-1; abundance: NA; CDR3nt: TGCGCCAGCAGCCTCCGGACCCCGGGGGATTCACCCCTCCACTTT; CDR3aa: CASSLRTPGDSPLHF
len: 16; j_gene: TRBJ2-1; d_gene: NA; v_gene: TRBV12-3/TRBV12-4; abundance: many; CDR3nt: TGTGCCAGCAGTTTAGACGGGCTGACTGGAGCCAATGAGCAGTTCTTC; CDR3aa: CASSLDGLTGANEQFF
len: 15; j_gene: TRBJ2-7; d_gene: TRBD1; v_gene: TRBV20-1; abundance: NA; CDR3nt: TGCAGTGCTAGAGTTTTACAGGGGTCGTGGTACGAGCAGTACTTC; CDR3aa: CSARVLQGSWYEQYF
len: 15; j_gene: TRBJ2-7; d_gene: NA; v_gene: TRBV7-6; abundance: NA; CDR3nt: TGTGCCAGCAGCCCAGGGCCAGACAGCTCCTACGAGCAGTACTTC; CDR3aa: CASSPGPDSSYEQYF
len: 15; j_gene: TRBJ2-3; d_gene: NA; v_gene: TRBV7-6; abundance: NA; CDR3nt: TGTGCCAGCAGCATTTCCCAGGGCGGCACAGATACGCAGTATTTT; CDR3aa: CASSISQGGTDTQYF
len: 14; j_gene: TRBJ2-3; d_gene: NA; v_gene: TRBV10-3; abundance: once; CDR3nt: TGTGCCATCAGTCCGGGTGGGAGCACAGATACGCAGTATTTT; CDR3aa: CAISPGGSTDTQYF
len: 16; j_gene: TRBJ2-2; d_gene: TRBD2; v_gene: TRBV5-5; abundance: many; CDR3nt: TGTGCCAGCAGCTGGACTAGCGGGACGAACACCGGGGAGCTGTTTTTT; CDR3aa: CASSWTSGTNTGELFF
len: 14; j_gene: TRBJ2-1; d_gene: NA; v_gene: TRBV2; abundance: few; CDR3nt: TGTGCCAGCAGTGAAGGGACAGCCTACAATGAGCAGTTCTTC; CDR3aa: CASSEGTAYNEQFF
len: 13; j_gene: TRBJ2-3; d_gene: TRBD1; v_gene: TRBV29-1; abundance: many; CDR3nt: TGCAGCGTTGAAGGGACAGGGAGGTATACGCAGTATTTT; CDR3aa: CSVEGTGRYTQYF
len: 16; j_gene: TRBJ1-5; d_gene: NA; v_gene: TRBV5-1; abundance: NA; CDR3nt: TGCGCCAGCAGCTTGGGGCCGGGGGAGGTCGTCGGGCCCCAGCATTTT; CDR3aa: CASSLGPGEVVGPQHF